Listed below are T cell receptor beta chains from one sample, sequenced in a study of CD8 T cells in Susac syndrome. From the immunoSEQ multiplex PCR reads, TCRdb called clonotypes with MiXCR, one entry per CDR3 protein. The sample holds 69,000 or so distinct CDR3 sequences, over 90% seen once. Sequencing was performed on CD8+ T cells from PBMCs. Receptor source: a human donor in good health. CDR3s include the opening cysteine and the closing phenylalanine or tryptophan. Each record gives: J gene, V gene, clone size, D gene, CDR3 DNA, CDR3 protein. A D gene is named only where the DNA matches it firmly. Not all rows give a size; the values are once, few, many and, for expanded clones, a class.

>TRBJ2-4|TRBV15|once|TRBD1
TGTGCCACCAGCGGATTTTCCGGGACAGGGGAGGACATTCAGTACTTC
CATSGFSGTGEDIQYF
>TRBJ2-6|TRBV7-8|.|.
TGTGCCAGCAGCTTGTGGAGCTCTGGGGCCAACGTCCTGACTTTC
CASSLWSSGANVLTF
>TRBJ2-7|TRBV7-9|.|.
TGTGCCAGCAGCTTAGTAGTTAACCCCTACGAGCAGTACTTC
CASSLVVNPYEQYF
>TRBJ2-5|TRBV4-1|.|.
TGCGCCAGCAGCCAAGTTATACGAGAGACCCAGTACTTC
CASSQVIRETQYF
>TRBJ2-4|TRBV27|.|.
TGTGCCAGCAGTTCCTCTGGAGTAAACATTCAGTACTTC
CASSSSGVNIQYF
>TRBJ2-7|TRBV7-3|.|.
TGTGCCAGCAGTCTCGGGTCGGGACCAAAGTACGAGCAGTACTTC
CASSLGSGPKYEQYF
>TRBJ2-2|TRBV7-8|.|.
TGTGCCAGCAGCTTAGCGGCGGTTACCGGGGAGCTGTTTTTT
CASSLAAVTGELFF
>TRBJ2-1|TRBV3-1|.|.
TGTGCCAGCAGCCTCAATAGTGGGGGTGTTCTTTCCTACAATGAGCAGTTCTTC
CASSLNSGGVLSYNEQFF
>TRBJ2-7|TRBV27|.|TRBD1
TGTGCCAGCAGTCCGAGGACAGGAGGCTACGAGCAGTACTTC
CASSPRTGGYEQYF
>TRBJ2-3|TRBV14|once|.
TGTGCCAGCAGCCAAGCCGCCGGGACTGGCACAGATACGCAGTATTTT
CASSQAAGTGTDTQYF
>TRBJ2-1|TRBV6-5|.|.
TGTGCCAGCAGCCCCCTTCGCGGCGATGAGCAGTTCTTC
CASSPLRGDEQFF
>TRBJ2-7|TRBV7-9|once|.
TGTGCCAGCAGCTCCGGGGCCTGGGGCGAGTACGAGCAGTACTTC
CASSSGAWGEYEQYF
>TRBJ1-1|TRBV5-6|.|TRBD1
TGTGCCAGCAGGCAGGGGGGCGACACTGAAGCTTTCTTT
CASRQGGDTEAFF
>TRBJ2-1|TRBV5-6|.|TRBD1
TGTGCCAGCAGCTTGGGTGGACAGGGGCAGTTCTTC
CASSLGGQGQFF
>TRBJ2-1|TRBV7-6|.|TRBD2
TGTGCCAGCAGCCCCGGGACTAGCGGCAATGAGCAGTTCTTC
CASSPGTSGNEQFF
>TRBJ2-7|TRBV27|.|.
TGTGCCAGCAGTTTCAGGGGCTCCTACGAGCAGTACTTC
CASSFRGSYEQYF
>TRBJ2-7|TRBV6-5|.|.
TGTGCCAGCAGTTATCAGGGGTCCTACGAGCAGTACTTC
CASSYQGSYEQYF
>TRBJ2-1|TRBV9|.|.
TGTGCCAGCAGCGGGGGGTTAGCCAATGAGCAGTTCTTC
CASSGGLANEQFF
>TRBJ1-5|TRBV4-3|.|.
TGCGCCAGCAGCCCCCGGCTGGATAGCAATCAGCCCCAGCATTTT
CASSPRLDSNQPQHF
>TRBJ2-7|TRBV28|.|TRBD1
TGTGCCAGCAGATGGGACAGGGGCGCCTACGAGCAGTACTTC
CASRWDRGAYEQYF
>TRBJ1-1|TRBV7-9|.|.
TGTGCCAGCAGCTTAGGTATGGGCCAGGAGACTGAAGCTTTCTTT
CASSLGMGQETEAFF
>TRBJ1-2|TRBV29-1|.|.
TGCAGCGTTGAAGATGGAGGTCCCAACGACTATGGCTACACCTTC
CSVEDGGPNDYGYTF
>TRBJ2-4|TRBV6-1|.|.
TGTGCCAGCAGTGATAGGCAGTCCTGGATTCAGTACTTC
CASSDRQSWIQYF
>TRBJ1-2|TRBV27|.|TRBD1
TGTGCCAGCAAATCTGGGACAGGGGGCGACTGGATGGGCTACACCTTC
CASKSGTGGDWMGYTF
>TRBJ2-7|TRBV28|.|.
TGTGCCAGCAGTTCGACAGGCAGGCAGGAAGAGCAGTACTTC
CASSSTGRQEEQYF
>TRBJ1-6|TRBV2|.|.
TGTGCCAGCACGGGAGGGAGCTCCTATAATTCACCCCTCCACTTT
CASTGGSSYNSPLHF
>TRBJ2-1|TRBV19|.|.
TGTGCCAGCGCCTCGTTGGGGACCTACAATGAGCAGTTCTTC
CASASLGTYNEQFF
>TRBJ2-7|TRBV9|.|.
TGTGCCAGCAGCGTACATTCAGGGGACTACGAGCAGTACTTC
CASSVHSGDYEQYF
>TRBJ2-7|TRBV29-1|.|.
TGCAGCGTTGAAGATCGGGCGGCCTCCTACGAGCAGTACTTC
CSVEDRAASYEQYF
>TRBJ2-1|TRBV27|.|.
TGTGCCAGCAGTCCGGAGGGCTGGGAGCAGTTCTTC
CASSPEGWEQFF
>TRBJ1-6|TRBV27|.|.
TGTGCCAGCAGTCCCATCGACAGCTCCTATAATTCACCCCTCCACTTT
CASSPIDSSYNSPLHF
>TRBJ2-7|TRBV19|.|TRBD1
TGTGCCAGTAGTCCAGGGGGCACTAGCTCCTACGAGCAGTACTTC
CASSPGGTSSYEQYF
>TRBJ2-6|TRBV5-1|.|.
TGCGCCAGCAGCTTGGCAGGCCGCTCTGGGGCCAACGTCCTGACTTTC
CASSLAGRSGANVLTF
>TRBJ2-1|TRBV19|once|.
TGTGCCAGTAGTATAACTGGAGCAAATGAGCAGTTCTTC
CASSITGANEQFF
>TRBJ1-4|TRBV25-1|.|.
TGTGCCAGCAGTGATTTGGCGAATGAAAAACTGTTTTTT
CASSDLANEKLFF
>TRBJ1-1|TRBV19|.|TRBD1
TGTGCCAGTAGTGCGCGTGGACAGGGGATTGGGACTGAAGCTTTCTTT
CASSARGQGIGTEAFF
>TRBJ1-1|TRBV7-2|.|TRBD1
TGTGCCAGCAACCTAAGGGACAGGGGCCCAGCTTTCTTT
CASNLRDRGPAFF
>TRBJ2-5|TRBV7-9|.|TRBD2
TGTGCCAGCAGCTCGACTAGCGTTGAAGAGACCCAGTACTTC
CASSSTSVEETQYF
>TRBJ2-2|TRBV12-5|.|.
TGTGCTAGTGGTGATTATGCGAACACCGGGGAGCTGTTTTTT
CASGDYANTGELFF
>TRBJ2-1|TRBV13|.|.
TGTGCCAGCAGCGCAACTCAGGATGAGCAGTTCTTC
CASSATQDEQFF
>TRBJ2-3|TRBV28|.|TRBD2
TGTGCCAGCAGTTTGCTCACGAGCGGGGACTACACAGATACGCAGTATTTT
CASSLLTSGDYTDTQYF
>TRBJ2-1|TRBV6-6|.|.
TGTGCCAGCAGGTTGGTTTTGGAGCAGTTCTTC
CASRLVLEQFF
>TRBJ1-2|TRBV7-8|.|.
TGTGCCAGCAGCTTAGTGTTGCCGGACGATGGCTACACCTTC
CASSLVLPDDGYTF
>TRBJ2-1|TRBV19|once|TRBD1
TGTGCCAGTAGTGTCCGGGACAGCCCCTACAATGAGCAGTTCTTC
CASSVRDSPYNEQFF
>TRBJ1-2|TRBV27|once|.
TGTGCCAGCAGTTTATCGGGGGTGGATGACTATGGCTACACCTTC
CASSLSGVDDYGYTF